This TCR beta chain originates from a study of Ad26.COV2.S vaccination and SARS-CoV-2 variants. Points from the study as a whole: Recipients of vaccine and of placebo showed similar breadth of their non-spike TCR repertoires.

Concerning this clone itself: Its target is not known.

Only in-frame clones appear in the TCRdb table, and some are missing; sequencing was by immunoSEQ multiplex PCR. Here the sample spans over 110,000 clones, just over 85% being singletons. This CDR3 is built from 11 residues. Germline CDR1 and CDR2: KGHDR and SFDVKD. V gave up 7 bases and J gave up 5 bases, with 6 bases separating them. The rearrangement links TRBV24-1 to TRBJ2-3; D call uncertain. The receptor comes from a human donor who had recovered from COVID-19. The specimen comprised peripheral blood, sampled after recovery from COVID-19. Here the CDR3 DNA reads TGTGCCACCAGAGGGCGAGATACGCAGTATTTT. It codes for CATRGRDTQYF.